The clone carrying this T cell receptor beta chain was found once. These data belong to a study of blood T cell repertoires in COVID-19. About the research overall: The origin of the acute and convalescent COVID-19 samples was the United States, Italy and Spain. Sample material is recorded as cDNA or gDNA derived from T cells, B-cell-depleted T cells, or PBMCs.

CDR3 length: 15 amino acids. V gave up 2 bases and J gave up 1 base; unmatched junction bases: 5. CDR1 SGHTA and CDR2 FQGNSA come from the germline V gene. The authors' processing: Estimation of nucleated cell counts was performed using reference gene primer amplification. Sequencing used immunoSEQ multiplex PCR; TCRdb keeps in-frame clones, though not all of them. V, J and clone size derive from that table, while D and trimming were established from the DNA sequence. The sample includes approximately 93,000 clones, roughly 79% of them seen just once. Sequencing was performed on peripheral blood. The chain joins TRBV7-2 to TRBJ2-7; 7 bases match TRBD1. This sequence originates from an elderly woman with acute or convalescent COVID-19. CDR3 in amino acids: CASSLHGTVSYEQYF. The CDR3 DNA reads as TGTGCCAGCAGCTTACACGGGACAGTTTCCTACGAGCAGTACTTC. Full variable domain (rest looked up from reference TRBV7-2 and TRBJ2-7): GAGVSQSPSNKVTEKGKDVELRCDPISGHTALYWYRQSLGQGLEFLIYFQGNSAPDKSGLPSDRFSAERTGGSVSTLTIQRTQQEDSAVYLCASSLHGTVSYEQYFGPGTRLTVT.